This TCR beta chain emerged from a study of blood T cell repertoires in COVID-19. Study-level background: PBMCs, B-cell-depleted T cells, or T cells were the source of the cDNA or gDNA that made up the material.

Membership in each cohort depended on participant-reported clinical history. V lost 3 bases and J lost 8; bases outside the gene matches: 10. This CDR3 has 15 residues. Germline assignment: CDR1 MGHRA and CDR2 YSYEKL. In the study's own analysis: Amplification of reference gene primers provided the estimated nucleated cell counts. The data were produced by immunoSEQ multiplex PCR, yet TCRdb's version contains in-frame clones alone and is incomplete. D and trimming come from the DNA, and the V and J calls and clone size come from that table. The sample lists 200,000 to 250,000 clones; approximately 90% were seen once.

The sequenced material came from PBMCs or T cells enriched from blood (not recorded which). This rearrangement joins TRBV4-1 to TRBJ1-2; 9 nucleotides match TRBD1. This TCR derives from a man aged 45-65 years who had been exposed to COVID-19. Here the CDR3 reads CASSQPGQGRWGYTF. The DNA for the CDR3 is TGCGCCAGCAGCCAGCCGGGACAGGGACGTTGGGGCTACACCTTC.